The next 31 T cell receptor beta chains were all read from a single sample in a study of blood T cells in healthy people across ages. Sample-barcoded 5' priming and a J-beta primer mix drove a second PCR of roughly 6 to 12 cycles. TCRdb independently ran MiXCR on the 5' RACE reads; one entry per CDR3 protein. Found here are about 810,000 distinct CDR3 sequences, around 36% of them singletons; the top ten hold 10% to 15%. The sample was blood. These receptors were obtained from a young man in good health.

CDR3: CSAGRQSPSPLNEQYF. The CDR3 region has the DNA TGCAGTGCTGGGAGGCAGTCCCCCAGCCCTCTTAATGAGCAGTACTTC. V usage is TRBV20-1 and J usage is TRBJ2-5; perhaps TRBD2 as D (6 bases). From germline, CDR1 is DFQATT and CDR2 SNEGSKA (reference sequence). The CDR3 length is 16 residues. Trimming stripped 5 bases from V and 11 bases from J, with 30 bases between.

The chain carries TRBV5-1 and TRBJ2-1; D assignment may be TRBD1 or TRBD2 (5 bases each). V was shortened by 0 bases and J by 2 bases, with 12 bases between the two germline ends. Germline V gene data show CDR1 as SGHRS and CDR2 as YFSETQ. CDR3 size: 16 residues. The CDR3 region has the DNA TGCGCCAGCAGCTTGGGGGGAATGGGGGCCTACAATGAGCAGTTCTTC. This codes for CASSLGGMGAYNEQFF. Combining the CDR3 with reference TRBV5-1 and TRBJ2-1 gives the whole variable domain KAGVTQTPRYLIKTRGQQVTLSCSPISGHRSVSWYQQTPGQGLQFLFEYFSETQRNKGNFPGRFSGRQFSNSRSEMNVSTLELGDSALYLCASSLGGMGAYNEQFFGPGTRLTVL.

This clonotype was seen a handful of times. The J gene is TRBJ2-3, the V gene TRBV12-3 or TRBV12-4; 9 nucleotides align to TRBD1. J lost 3 bases, V lost 5 bases, and 6 bases had no gene match. The length of the CDR3 is 15 residues. This CDR3 reads CASSRRQGGTDTQYF. The CDR3 region has the DNA TGTGCCAGCAGTCGGAGACAGGGGGGAACAGATACGCAGTATTTT.

This clonotype was picked up a small number of times. This sequence joins TRBV7-2 and TRBJ1-5, with D possibly being TRBD1 (5 bases). The V gene lost 3 bases and the J gene lost 3 bases, with 15 bases spanning the gap. This CDR3 is built from 16 residues. Germline-derived CDR1 and CDR2 are SGHTA and FQGNSA. CDR3 residues: CASSFGVGGNNQPQHF. The DNA of the CDR3 is TGTGCCAGCAGCTTCGGGGTGGGGGGAAACAATCAGCCCCAGCATTTT.

This rearrangement joins TRBV9 to TRBJ2-4, with D tentatively TRBD1 (5 bases). This CDR3 has 16 amino acids. The ends were cut back, 0 bases at V and 1 base at J, with 11 bases in the middle. CDR1 is SGDLS and CDR2 is YYNGEE in the germline V gene. The CDR3 DNA follows: TGTGCCAGCAGCGTAGGTGGGGCCGGGGCCAAAAACATTCAGTACTTC. This translates into CASSVGGAGAKNIQYF.

The V and J genes are TRBV20-1 and TRBJ2-3, with a weak D call TRBD2 (6 bases). Trimming removed 5 bases from V and 5 bases from J, with 20 bases in between. This CDR3 has 15 residues. CDR1 and CDR2 from the germline V gene are DFQATT and SNEGSKA (reference sequence). CDR3 coding DNA: TGCAGTGCTCGGAATACGTGGGGGGTTGGAGATACGCAGTATTTT. This translates into CSARNTWGVGDTQYF.

The CDR3 loop is CASSLLRDSNSPLHF. The CDR3 DNA follows: TGTGCCAGCAGCTTACTCCGGGACAGCAATTCACCCCTCCACTTT. The chain couples TRBV7-9 to TRBJ1-6; TRBD1 matches at 7 bases. Germline V gives CDR1 SEHNR, CDR2 FQNEAQ (reference sequence). This CDR3 has 15 residues. The J segment lost 7 bases and the V segment lost 2 bases, leaving 5 bases of the junction unmatched.

In its sample, this clonotype was seen a few times. The rearrangement links TRBV3-1 to TRBJ1-1; D may be TRBD1 (6 bases). From germline, CDR1 is LGHDT and CDR2 YNNKEL (reference sequence). This CDR3 has 14 residues. V was shortened by 0 bases and J by 3 bases, with 8 bases between the two germline ends. The CDR3 bases are TGTGCCAGCAGCCAAGATACAGGGTACACTGAAGCTTTCTTT. It codes for CASSQDTGYTEAFF.

This chain links TRBV21-1 with TRBJ2-4; the D call in the table, TRBD1, was not verified against the DNA. TRBV21-1 is a pseudogene. This CDR3 has 17 residues. This CDR3 is CASTPFRGPIAKNIQYF. Here the CDR3 DNA reads TGTGCCAGCACCCCCTTCAGGGGCCCAATAGCCAAAAACATTCAGTACTTC.

This clonotype has more than one count but fewer than ten. The chain carries TRBV24-1 and TRBJ1-5; no reliable D call. Trimming cost V 9 bases and J 5 bases, with 13 bases left between them. CDR3 length: 13 residues. Per germline, CDR1 KGHDR and CDR2 SFDVKD. CDR3 protein: CATVGEGDQPQHF. For the CDR3, the DNA is TGTGCCACCGTTGGGGAAGGCGATCAGCCCCAGCATTTT.

This clonotype has a count of ten or more. The CDR3 spells CAISAGQANSPLHF. DNA of the CDR3: TGTGCCATCAGTGCGGGACAGGCGAATTCACCCCTCCACTTT. This rearrangement joins TRBV10-3 to TRBJ1-6; 8 nucleotides line up with TRBD1. Germline lookup yields CDR1 ENHRY and CDR2 SYGVKD. Trimming cost V 4 bases and J 7 bases; bases outside gene matches: 3. This CDR3 spans 14 amino acids.

There are many counts of this clonotype. The V gene is TRBV4-3, the J gene TRBJ1-2; the match to TRBD1 covers 7 bases. The ends lost 1 base at V and 7 bases at J; junction bases unmatched: 6. Germline values: CDR1 LGHNA, CDR2 YSLEER. The CDR3 has 14 amino acids. CDR3 sequence: CASSQVRGEVGYTF. CDR3 sequence (DNA): TGCGCCAGCAGCCAAGTCAGGGGGGAGGTTGGCTACACCTTC.

This clonotype was seen a handful of times. The V and J genes are TRBV5-8 and TRBJ2-1; D gene unclear. The CDR3 sequence is 12 residues long. V was shortened by 4 bases and J by 10 bases, with 12 bases between the two germline ends. Looked up from germline, CDR1 is SGHTS and CDR2 is YDEGEE. The CDR3: CASSQWAVEQFF. The CDR3 DNA is TGTGCCAGCAGCCAGTGGGCGGTGGAGCAGTTCTTC.

The chain joins TRBV5-1 to TRBJ2-5; TRBD2 is a possible D gene (5 bases). Trimming left V 4 bases short and J 11 bases short, with 27 bases between. Per the germline V gene, CDR1 is SGHRS and CDR2 is YFSETQ. The CDR3 has 16 amino acids. The CDR3 DNA is TGCGCCAGCAGCACTCGGACCCATACCAATTATAGGGAGCAGTACTTC. It encodes CASSTRTHTNYREQYF.

This clonotype was seen many times. V gene TRBV20-1 combines with J gene TRBJ2-1, with D perhaps assigned TRBD1 or TRBD2 (5 bases each). Germline values: CDR1 DFQATT, CDR2 SNEGSKA (reference sequence). The CDR3 contains 14 residues. V was pared by 5 bases and J by 4 bases, with 15 bases between. CDR3 protein: CSALPLGDYNEQFF. CDR3 DNA sequence: TGCAGTGCTCTCCCGTTGGGGGATTACAATGAGCAGTTCTTC.

The chain joins TRBV4-3 to TRBJ1-1; no clear D gene. The CDR3 consists of 13 residues. CDR1 is LGHNA and CDR2 is YSLEER in the germline V gene. V was clipped by 0 bases and J by 7 bases, with 9 bases between them. In nucleotides, the CDR3 is TGCGCCAGCAGCCAAGATTGGAGAGGTGAAGCTTTCTTT. Protein: CASSQDWRGEAFF.

This rearrangement joins TRBV6-1 to TRBJ2-3; 8 nucleotides agree with TRBD2. Germline loops: CDR1 MNHNS, CDR2 SASEGT. Germline trimming cut 6 bases from V and 1 base from J; bases unmatched to any gene: 12. CDR3 size: 17 residues. The CDR3 here is CASRLLTPGLGTDTQYF. CDR3 bases: TGTGCCAGCAGACTCCTCACCCCGGGACTAGGCACAGATACGCAGTATTTT.

V gene TRBV20-1 combines with J gene TRBJ2-1; TRBD2 is a possible D gene (5 bases). Germline V gene lookup returns CDR1 DFQATT and CDR2 SNEGSKA (reference sequence). The CDR3 contains 15 residues. The V gene lost 7 bases and the J gene lost 0 bases, with 16 bases spanning the gap. CDR3 protein: CSGHRGGSSYNEQFF. The CDR3 DNA follows: TGCAGTGGTCACCGGGGTGGTAGCTCCTACAATGAGCAGTTCTTC.

This clonotype has only a few counts. The chain carries TRBV7-2 and TRBJ2-1, with D unresolved. The germline gives CDR1 SGHTA, CDR2 FQGNSA. The CDR3 runs to 14 residues. V was cut by 4 bases and J by 5 bases, with 12 bases left in between. The CDR3 DNA follows: TGTGCCAGCAGCTATCATGACGGAAACAATGAGCAGTTCTTC. This gives the protein CASSYHDGNNEQFF. The full variable domain, with the rest looked up from reference TRBV7-2 and TRBJ2-1, is GAGVSQSPSNKVTEKGKDVELRCDPISGHTALYWYRQSLGQGLEFLIYFQGNSAPDKSGLPSDRFSAERTGGSVSTLTIQRTQQEDSAVYLCASSYHDGNNEQFFGPGTRLTVL.

This clonotype showed up many times. The chain recombines TRBV20-1 with TRBJ2-3, with D perhaps matching TRBD2 (5 bases). Trimming pared 2 bases from V and 4 bases from J, leaving 10 bases between. This CDR3 has 13 amino acids. Germline V gives CDR1 DFQATT, CDR2 SNEGSKA (reference sequence). Here the CDR3 reads CSARSGWADTQYF. In DNA form, the CDR3 reads TGCAGTGCTAGATCGGGATGGGCAGATACGCAGTATTTT.

Only a few counts were recorded for this clonotype. The CDR3 sequence: CSASMGSGDEKLFF. CDR3 in DNA: TGCAGTGCTAGTATGGGATCGGGGGATGAAAAACTGTTTTTT. This chain connects TRBV20-1 to TRBJ1-4; D is perhaps TRBD1 (5 bases). CDR3 size: 14 residues. CDR1 DFQATT and CDR2 SNEGSKA come from the germline V gene (reference sequence). The V gene lost 3 bases and the J gene lost 6 bases, with 14 bases spanning the gap.

At least ten counts were recorded for this clonotype. The J gene is TRBJ1-1, the V gene TRBV4-3; D may be TRBD1 (5 bases). The CDR3 sequence is 15 residues long. V lost 0 bases and J 1 base, leaving 9 bases between the germline ends. The germline V gene encodes CDR1 LGHNA and CDR2 YSLEER. The CDR3: CASSQDAGGNTEAFF. CDR3 in DNA: TGCGCCAGCAGCCAAGATGCGGGGGGGAACACTGAAGCTTTCTTT.

This clonotype was seen more than once but under ten times. The rearrangement uses TRBV11-2 and TRBJ2-3; tentative D call: TRBD1 (6 bases). Per the germline V gene, CDR1 is SGHAT and CDR2 is FQNNGV. This CDR3 spans 14 amino acids. V dropped 7 bases and J dropped 3 bases, with 14 bases sitting between them. The CDR3 bases are TGTGCCAGCACCACACCTACAGGGACAGATACGCAGTATTTT. It specifies CASTTPTGTDTQYF.

In this sample, this clonotype turned up a few times. The V gene is TRBV5-1, the J gene TRBJ1-2, with D unresolved. Between the trimmed V and J ends, which lost 4 bases and 4 bases, there was a span of 11 bases. The CDR3 is 13 amino acids. Germline CDR1 SGHRS, CDR2 YFSETQ. The CDR3: CASSAGLLYGYTF. CDR3 in DNA: TGCGCCAGCAGCGCGGGATTGCTCTATGGCTACACCTTC.

The chain is built from TRBV6-1 and TRBJ2-3; a weak D match, TRBD1 (6 bases). The CDR3 covers 12 residues. The V gene lost 7 bases and the J gene lost 6 bases, with 11 bases spanning the gap. In germline, CDR1 is MNHNS, CDR2 SASEGT. The chain's CDR3 is CASKLGADTQYF. The CDR3 nucleotides read TGTGCCAGCAAGTTGGGGGCGGATACGCAGTATTTT.

This clonotype is a singleton in its sample. The chain employs TRBV9 and TRBJ2-2; D not certain. Trimming left V 4 bases short and J 13 bases short, with 11 bases between. The length of the CDR3 is 11 residues. Germline lookup yields CDR1 SGDLS and CDR2 YYNGEE. The CDR3 loop reads CASSRDVGLFF. The CDR3 bases are TGTGCCAGCAGCCGAGACGTGGGGCTGTTTTTT.

This chain connects TRBV2 to TRBJ1-5; 10 bases line up with TRBD1. With V trimmed by 6 bases and J by 3 bases, 11 bases remained unmatched. The length of the CDR3 is 17 residues. Germline-derived CDR1 and CDR2 are SNHLY and FYNNEI. The CDR3 reads CASRTGGSFSTNQPQHF. For the CDR3, the DNA is TGTGCCAGCAGGACAGGGGGCTCCTTTAGTACCAATCAGCCCCAGCATTTT.

This clonotype was counted ten times or more. This chain connects TRBV6-6 to TRBJ1-2, with 9 bases that match TRBD1. CDR3 length: 16 residues. The germline V gene encodes CDR1 MNHNY and CDR2 SVGAGI (reference sequence). V was clipped by 6 bases and J by 2 bases; unmatched bases: 10. CDR3 loop: CASSPLGQGTNYGYTF. CDR3 nucleotide sequence: TGTGCCAGCAGCCCTCTTGGACAGGGGACCAACTATGGCTACACCTTC.

V gene TRBV5-1 combines with J gene TRBJ2-1; D not certain. Germline V gene lookup returns CDR1 SGHRS and CDR2 YFSETQ. Trimming cost V 2 bases and J 12 bases, with 9 bases left between them. This CDR3 comprises 11 residues. CDR3 residues: CASSFGLGQFF. In DNA form, the CDR3 reads TGCGCCAGCAGCTTCGGGCTTGGGCAGTTCTTC.

The chain has TRBV5-8 and TRBJ1-2; 7 bases are shared with TRBD1. The CDR3 length is 15 residues. V dropped 4 bases and J dropped 0; count of bases not matched to a gene: 6. The germline CDR1 and CDR2 sequences are SGHTS and YDEGEE. The CDR3 DNA is TGTGCCAGCAGCCCGGGGGACAGCTCTAACTATGGCTACACCTTC. Encoded protein: CASSPGDSSNYGYTF.

This clonotype appeared many times. The chain recombines TRBV7-2 with TRBJ2-3; D not resolved. Germline CDR1 and CDR2: SGHTA and FQGNSA. V was pared by 5 bases and J by 0 bases, with 6 bases between. This CDR3 is built from 13 residues. In nucleotides, the CDR3 is TGTGCCAGCAGCCCCCAGAGCACAGATACGCAGTATTTT. Translation gives CASSPQSTDTQYF.